The T cell receptor (beta chain) described here comes from a study of shared clonotypes between healthy human individuals (TCRdb year 2020). Background for the entire study: A few men and a couple of women, aged 18 to 49 years, made up the cohort. Per donor, leukapheresis produced somewhere between about 0.94 and 9.5 billion PBMCs. To increase sequencing depth and limit assay-specific biases, different laboratories used diverse techniques to prepare libraries and sequence TCR repertoires. Blood TCR repertoires of several healthy adults were deeply sequenced to estimate repertoire size and the extent of clonotype sharing between individuals. For each donor, three plates each were used for CD4 naive and CD4 memory, two plates were used for CD8 naive, and one plate was used for CD8 memory.

Using the deep immunoSEQ assay, multiplex PCR amplified TCR CDR3 regions from genomic DNA. For each cell subset, the extracted genomic DNA was distributed evenly across all wells of several immunoSEQ 96-well plates, and each plate served as one replicate. Each replicate PCR for sorted subsets received around 0.2 ug genomic DNA, equal to 28,000 or so T cell genomes. The purified libraries were quantified using a Qubit 3.0 fluorometer, sized with a Bioanalyzer 2100, and then quantified again using the KAPA Library Quantification kit. Each immunoSEQ 96-well plate was sequenced on its own single-read 150-cycle Illumina NextSeq 550 flow cell. Per the authors' processing: Because only junctional sequences without quality scores were contained in the immunoSEQ output, filtering matching that applied to full-length reads could not be performed. Sequences were annotated with PyIR, a Python wrapper for IgBLAST v1.9, using IMGT germline references to assign V/J genes and CDR3. Any read was removed if the V/J assignment was weak (E-value above 1e-6), the CDR3 was missing, or the read contained stop codons, out-of-frame junctions, or ambiguous translated residues. V3J clonotypes were defined by identical inferred V gene, J gene, and CDR3 amino acid sequence. Percentage overlap between repertoires was computed as shared unique clonotypes divided by the size of the smaller repertoire. Three approaches were used to assess repertoire richness: RTK rarefaction, the Chao1 estimator, and Recon v2.1 estimates of unobserved clonotypes. Generation probabilities were computed with OLGA for all TCRbeta clonotypes obtained by the gDNA method from several donors. In TCRdb, the immuneACCESS table is reduced to in-frame sequences with V and J assigned. These tables do not hold every clone; where another copy was compared, an unresolved V gene accounts for under half, and the others remain unexplained. V and J calls and clone size are given by that table; D and trimming were obtained from the DNA. The sample table shows roughly 1 million clones, and around three quarters are seen once. The ten largest clones capture around 0.47% of the sample.

A single count supports this clone. What antigen it recognizes has not been identified. No quality values exist for individual bases; no much larger clone is one base distant. The donors were healthy, HIV-negative adults with no recently reported acute infections or vaccinations. All donors were Caucasian adults living in Nashville, Tennessee, USA. CD4+ T cells were enriched through magnetic negative selection, after which naive cells were positively selected on CD45RA and the remaining negative fraction served as the memory subset. Blood was obtained by leukapheresis, after which PBMCs were separated by Ficoll-Histopaque density gradient centrifugation and cryopreserved in liquid nitrogen vapor phase. Analytical flow cytometry was used to check the purity and quantity of each magnetically sorted T cell population. Genomic DNA was isolated from each sorted fraction and quantified by UV absorbance on a Nanodrop 2000c.

Study-level results and caveats: Sampling was restricted to blood, and TCR repertoires in tissue are likely to differ from TCR repertoires in blood. Larger estimated clonotype richness was generally found for naive subsets than for memory subsets. The genetic and exposure-history diversity represented was limited by the small number of donors. Incomplete sequencing was indicated by rarefaction of sorted-subset datasets, despite the large sequencing depth. Pairwise subsampling indicated that sequencing depth was expected to affect the degree of clonotype sharing among donors. Compared with non-shared clonotypes, clonotypes shared by all four sorted-subset donors had higher generation probabilities. Approximately 5% of naive CD4, approximately 3.7% of naive CD8, approximately 2% of memory CD4, and around 0.42% of memory CD8 clonotypes were shared across a few donors.

The CDR3 numbers 15 residues from cysteine through phenylalanine. CDR3 DNA is the only sequence kept; it has 45 bases, read in frame from the first base. The germline V gene (reference sequence) supplies CDR1 SGHNT and CDR2 YYREEE. Unmatched junction bases come to 5, with V trimmed by 2 bases and J by 1 base. The V gene is TRBV5-4 and the J gene is TRBJ1-1, and 7 bases in between align with TRBD1. The sequenced sample consisted of memory CD4+ T cells from PBMCs. The cell subset or site tag for this specimen amounts to: CD45RA-negative fraction. The sequence was collected from a man younger than 30 in good health. Some clones in this sample may be carry-over from other donors' samples. The CDR3 region has the sequence CASSFYRGRNTEAFF. The DNA is as follows: TGTGCCAGCAGCTTTTACAGGGGACGGAACACTGAAGCTTTCTTT.